The table lists the clone carrying this T cell receptor beta chain with many counts. The antigen remains unidentified. Looked up from germline, CDR1 is SGHRS and CDR2 is YFSETQ. This CDR3 is built from 16 residues. V lost 5 bases and J lost 0; bases outside the gene matches: 8. The sample belongs to a study of T-cell memory formation after mild COVID-19. Overall study context: The study found TCR clusters largely donor specific. Findings of the study overall: The authors did not confirm SARS-CoV-2 specificity of second-wave clones peaking day 37. Pre-infection memory contained some responding clones, which suggested that cross-reactive memory had joined. A balance of CD4 and CD8 characterized clones contracting day 15 to 85, whereas later expanders leaned CD4+.

MiXCR was run by TCRdb on the 5' RACE reads, yielding one entry per CDR3 protein. Counted here are under 700,000 distinct CDR3 sequences, approximately 20% occurring once; the ten biggest clones make up approximately 13%. The TCR was taken from an adult woman who had mild COVID-19 (a few samples of this study predate the infection). Cell type and time point are not known. Sequences were obtained from PBMCs or a T cell subset sorted from them (not recorded which). The J gene is TRBJ2-5, the V gene TRBV5-1; TRBD2 aligns across 9 bases. This CDR3 is CASSFGRLADQETQYF. The CDR3 region has the DNA TGCGCCAGCAGTTTCGGGAGACTAGCGGACCAAGAGACCCAGTACTTC.